The 27 T cell receptor beta chains presented below share a single source sample, sequenced in a study of vaccination and CD4 T cells after COVID-19. For these TCRs, the target antigens are not known. Specified treatment: roughly 11-day PBMC culture with coronavirus spike peptide pools or control peptides (ViraFEST assay). Sequenced with the Oncomine TCR Beta short-read assay was DNA taken from cultured CD4+ T cells. TCRdb recomputed calls from the PCR reads with MiXCR, one row per CDR3 protein. The sample contains roughly 20,000 distinct CDR3 sequences, 40% to 50% of which appear only once. Sequencing used CD4+ T cells from blood, cultured in vitro, obtained before SARS-CoV-2 vaccination. These receptors were taken from a human donor who had recovered from COVID-19.

The table lists this clonotype with a few counts. V is TRBV19 and J is TRBJ1-5; the D is unclear. V was trimmed by 3 bases and J by 6 bases, leaving 12 bases between them. CDR1 and CDR2 (germline): LNHDA, SQIVND (reference sequence). CDR3 length: 14 residues. The CDR3 loop is CASSMLGQGQPQHF. CDR3 sequence (DNA): TGTGCCAGTAGTATGCTAGGGCAAGGTCAGCCCCAGCATTTT.

V and J are TRBV12-3 or TRBV12-4 and TRBJ1-6; 8 nucleotides agree with TRBD1. The junction had 7 bases not matched to a gene; V was cut back by 5 bases and J by 10 bases. This CDR3 is built from 14 residues. The CDR3 spells CASSLRQGRSPLHF. CDR3 nucleotides: TGTGCCAGCAGTCTCAGACAGGGGCGGTCACCCCTCCACTTT.

V and J are TRBV18 and TRBJ1-2; no definite D call. The V gene lost 3 bases and the J gene lost 2 bases, with 13 bases spanning the gap. Looked up from germline, CDR1 is KGHSH and CDR2 is LQKENI. CDR3 length: 15 amino acids. In DNA, the CDR3 is TGTGCCAGCTCACCGAACGTCGGGAGGAACTATGGCTACACCTTC. Encoded protein: CASSPNVGRNYGYTF.

The V call is TRBV7-2, the J call TRBJ1-2; possible D gene TRBD1, 6 bases. The CDR3 has 14 amino acids. Trimming took off 5 bases at V and 5 bases at J, with 15 bases between the two ends. The germline gives CDR1 SGHTA, CDR2 FQGNSA. Here the CDR3 reads CASSPGDKEYGYTF. In DNA form, the CDR3 reads TGTGCCAGCAGCCCAGGGGACAAGGAGTATGGCTACACCTTC.

V is TRBV10-1 and J is TRBJ1-5, with TRBD1 as a possible D gene (6 bases). V was trimmed by 6 bases and J by 3 bases, leaving 9 bases between them. Germline-derived CDR1 and CDR2 are WNHNN and SYGVQD (reference sequence). This CDR3 has 13 residues. The CDR3 here is CASSRDTNQPQHF. The CDR3 bases are TGCGCCAGCAGCCGGGACACCAATCAGCCCCAGCATTTT.

The gene calls are TRBV20-1 and TRBJ2-1; 9 bases are shared with TRBD2. Germline V gene lookup returns CDR1 DFQATT and CDR2 SNEGSKA (reference sequence). CDR3 length equals 17 residues. With V trimmed by 3 bases and J by 0 bases, 9 bases remained unmatched. The CDR3 is CSASGTSPSSSYNEQFF. CDR3 in DNA: TGCAGTGCTAGCGGGACTAGCCCTTCGAGCTCCTACAATGAGCAGTTCTTC.

The J gene is TRBJ2-3, the V gene TRBV6-5, with 8 bases identical to TRBD2. The trim removed 2 bases at V and 6 bases at J, leaving 1 base unmatched. The CDR3 is 13 residues long. In germline, CDR1 is MNHEY, CDR2 SVGAGI. CDR3 coding DNA: TGTGCCAGCAGTTACCGACTAGCGGATACGCAGTATTTT. Translating gives CASSYRLADTQYF.

V and J are TRBV6-4 and TRBJ2-3; D call uncertain. V dropped 5 bases and J dropped 6 bases, with 12 bases sitting between them. The CDR3 length is 13 residues. The germline V gene encodes CDR1 MRHNA and CDR2 SNTAGT. The CDR3 spells CASSLELDDTQYF. The CDR3 bases are TGTGCCAGCAGTCTTGAGTTAGATGATACGCAGTATTTT.

In its sample, this clonotype was seen a few times. V is TRBV6-2 or TRBV6-3 and J is TRBJ1-5, with D unresolved. This CDR3 comprises 12 residues. CDR1 is MNHEY, CDR2 SVGEGT, per germline. V lost 7 bases to trimming and J lost 8 bases, with 12 bases between them. The CDR3 DNA is TGTGCCAGCAAGGATCCGTTGGAGCCCCAGCATTTT. Amino acid sequence: CASKDPLEPQHF.

The rearrangement uses TRBV6-1 and TRBJ1-6; unclear D gene. V lost 6 bases and J 6 bases, leaving 9 bases between the germline ends. This CDR3 has 13 amino acids. Per the germline V gene, CDR1 is MNHNS and CDR2 is SASEGT. CDR3 coding DNA: TGTGCCAGCAGCGAACATATTAATTCACCCCTCCACTTT. Translating it yields CASSEHINSPLHF.

This rearrangement joins TRBV7-3 to TRBJ2-6; tentatively, D is TRBD2 (7 bases). There are 17 residues in the CDR3. The V end lost 2 bases, the J end lost 2 bases, and 13 bases lay between the germline ends. Germline loops: CDR1 SGHTA, CDR2 FQGTGA. For the CDR3, the DNA is TGTGCCAGCAGCTTATCCGGGGGGCCGACTGGGGCCAACGTCCTGACTTTC. Protein: CASSLSGGPTGANVLTF.

V and J are TRBV19 and TRBJ1-1; no definite D call. The CDR3 totals 13 residues. Trimming removed 5 bases from V and 4 bases from J, with 11 bases in between. In germline, CDR1 is LNHDA, CDR2 SQIVND (reference sequence). CDR3 residues: CASSFSVGTEAFF. The CDR3 coding sequence is TGTGCCAGTAGTTTCAGCGTAGGCACTGAAGCTTTCTTT.

The chain employs TRBV20-1 and TRBJ2-1, with TRBD2 matching over 9 bases. Germline V gives CDR1 DFQATT, CDR2 SNEGSKA (reference sequence). The CDR3 loop spans 15 amino acids. V shed 6 bases, J shed 4 bases, and the junction held 10 bases outside the gene matches. This CDR3 reads CSAPQPSGAYNEQFF. In DNA, the CDR3 is TGCAGTGCCCCCCAGCCTAGCGGGGCTTACAATGAGCAGTTCTTC.

The chain recombines TRBV28 with TRBJ1-1; maybe TRBD1 (5 bases). CDR1 is MDHEN and CDR2 is SYDVKM in the germline V gene. V was pared by 4 bases and J by 11 bases, with 14 bases between. CDR3 length equals 12 residues. In DNA form, the CDR3 reads TGTGCCAGCAGTTATGGTGGCAGGGATGCTTTCTTT. This sequence encodes CASSYGGRDAFF.

The V call is TRBV7-9, the J call TRBJ2-5; D may be TRBD2 (5 bases). Germline values: CDR1 SEHNR, CDR2 FQNEAQ (reference sequence). Trimming cost V 5 bases and J 4 bases, with 14 bases left between them. The CDR3 has 14 amino acids. CDR3 nucleotides: TGTGCCAGCAGCACAACGGGTCGGGGAGAGACCCAGTACTTC. This sequence encodes CASSTTGRGETQYF. Supplemented by reference TRBV7-9 and TRBJ2-5, the full variable domain reads DTGVSQNPRHKITKRGQNVTFRCDPISEHNRLYWYRQTLGQGPEFLTYFQNEAQLEKSRLLSDRFSAERPKGSFSTLEIQRTEQGDSAMYLCASSTTGRGETQYFGPGTRLLVL.

The V call is TRBV6-5, the J call TRBJ2-5; possibly TRBD2 for D (5 bases). Trimming removed 0 bases from V and 10 bases from J, with 21 bases in between. Germline V gene lookup returns CDR1 MNHEY and CDR2 SVGAGI. This CDR3 has 16 amino acids. CDR3 nucleotide sequence: TGTGCCAGCAGTTACTCGGTTGATAGGACGGAGCGGAACCAGTACTTC. It is translated as CASSYSVDRTERNQYF.

The chain is built from TRBV7-2 and TRBJ1-5; D is uncertain. Germline values: CDR1 SGHTA, CDR2 FQGNSA. The ends were cut back, 6 bases at V and 1 base at J, with 7 bases in the middle. The CDR3 is made up of 13 amino acids. The CDR3 bases are TGTGCCAGCAGAGAAAACAGCAATCAGCCCCAGCATTTT. Residues: CASRENSNQPQHF.

The genes are TRBV6-1 and TRBJ1-5; TRBD1 aligns across 7 bases. This CDR3 spans 16 amino acids. CDR1 and CDR2 from the germline V gene are MNHNS and SASEGT. V lost 5 bases and J lost 3; bases outside the gene matches: 10. CDR3 loop: CASSPGQSIHNQPQHF. CDR3 coding DNA: TGTGCCAGCAGTCCGGGACAGTCAATTCACAATCAGCCCCAGCATTTT.

This rearrangement joins TRBV20-1 to TRBJ2-1, with 14 bases identical to TRBD2. Germline CDR1 and CDR2: DFQATT and SNEGSKA (reference sequence). J was trimmed by 9 bases and V by 1 base; bases with no gene match: 11. CDR3 length equals 17 residues. CDR3: CSARVPTSGRASGEQFF. The CDR3 coding sequence is TGCAGTGCTAGAGTTCCGACTAGCGGGAGGGCTTCTGGTGAGCAGTTCTTC.

Here the CDR3 reads CASRPTGYYEQYF. CDR3 sequence (DNA): TGTGCCAGCAGACCGACTGGATACTACGAGCAGTACTTC. The rearrangement uses TRBV6-2 or TRBV6-3 and TRBJ2-7, with D hard to call. This CDR3 is built from 13 residues. V gave up 6 bases and J gave up 3 bases, with 12 bases separating them. Germline loops: CDR1 MNHEY, CDR2 SVGEGT.

The chain employs TRBV5-4 and TRBJ2-2; D not certain. V lost 4 bases and J lost 2, with 3 bases in between. The CDR3 covers 12 residues. Germline V gene lookup returns CDR1 SGHNT and CDR2 YYREEE (reference sequence). The CDR3 sequence: CASSLNTGELFF. The CDR3 nucleotides are TGTGCCAGCAGCCTTAACACCGGGGAGCTGTTTTTT.

The V and J genes are TRBV19 and TRBJ1-1; 10 bases align to TRBD1. V lost 5 bases, J lost 4 bases, and 4 bases stayed unmatched. Germline CDR1 is LNHDA and CDR2 is SQIVND (reference sequence). The CDR3 extends over 14 amino acids. CDR3 sequence: CASSVTGGITEAFF. The CDR3 DNA follows: TGTGCCAGTAGTGTGACAGGGGGCATCACTGAAGCTTTCTTT. The full variable domain, its missing parts supplied by reference TRBV19 and TRBJ1-1, is DGGITQSPKYLFRKEGQNVTLSCEQNLNHDAMYWYRQDPGQGLRLIYYSQIVNDFQKGDIAEGYSVSREKKESFPLTVTSAQKNPTAFYLCASSVTGGITEAFFGQGTRLTVV.

The CDR3 DNA is TGTGCCACCAAGACAGGGAACTATGGCTACACCTTC. Its protein is CATKTGNYGYTF. The V call is TRBV27, the J call TRBJ1-2, with 7 bases lining up with TRBD1. J gave up 2 bases and V 10 bases, and 4 bases lay outside the gene matches. CDR3 length equals 12 residues. Germline V gene data show CDR1 as MNHEY and CDR2 as SMNVEV (reference sequence).

Only one count was recorded for this clonotype. The rearrangement joins TRBV19 to TRBJ2-2; possible D gene TRBD2, 5 bases. The germline V gene encodes CDR1 LNHDA and CDR2 SQIVND (reference sequence). The CDR3 spans 14 residues. V was pared by 2 bases and J by 9 bases, with 13 bases between. In DNA, the CDR3 is TGTGCCAGTAGTATAATTGGTGGGAGTCGGGAGCTGTTTTTT. Protein: CASSIIGGSRELFF. The whole variable domain, filled in from reference TRBV19 and TRBJ2-2, reads DGGITQSPKYLFRKEGQNVTLSCEQNLNHDAMYWYRQDPGQGLRLIYYSQIVNDFQKGDIAEGYSVSREKKESFPLTVTSAQKNPTAFYLCASSIIGGSRELFFGEGSRLTVL.

The J gene is TRBJ2-3, the V gene TRBV5-4, with 8 nucleotides matching TRBD2. The V gene's germline CDR1 is SGHNT and CDR2 YYREEE (reference sequence). CDR3 length equals 15 residues. The V gene end was trimmed by 5 bases and the J gene end by 5 bases; junction bases not matched to a gene: 10. DNA for the CDR3: TGTGCCAGCAGTTCCACAGCGGGAGTCATAGATACGCAGTATTTT. It codes for CASSSTAGVIDTQYF.

This chain connects TRBV7-6 to TRBJ2-7, with 8 positions matching TRBD1. The CDR3 sequence is 13 residues long. The germline V gene has CDR1 SGHVS and CDR2 FNYEAQ. The V segment lost 2 bases and the J segment 6 bases; nucleotides outside the gene matches: 3. The chain's CDR3 is CASSLLRGREQYF. In DNA form, the CDR3 reads TGTGCCAGCAGCTTACTCAGGGGGCGCGAGCAGTACTTC.

This clonotype showed up just a few times. The chain has TRBV5-1 and TRBJ1-2, with unresolved D. V gave up 8 bases and J gave up 9 bases, with 20 bases separating them. The CDR3 has 13 amino acids. Per the germline V gene, CDR1 is SGHRS and CDR2 is YFSETQ. The CDR3 DNA reads as TGCGCCAGTAACGACGGCGGCCCGACGAGCTACACCTTC. Residues: CASNDGGPTSYTF.